The 3 T cell receptor beta chains in this list originate from one sample, sequenced in a study of HIV-infected children after antiretroviral therapy interruption. The TCR library was built from RNA with a 3' RACE protocol and unique molecular identifiers. TCRdb recomputed calls from the 3' RACE reads with MiXCR, one row per CDR3 protein. The sample lists around 3,900 distinct CDR3 sequences, more than 4.5% occurring once. Regarding treatment: PENTA 11 planned treatment interruption arm or continuous ART arm. Source: CD45RO+ CD8+ T cells from PBMCs, pooled from several time points, taken from a donor given antiretroviral therapy, either interrupted or continuous. Subset in this sample: memory CD8+ CD45RO+ CD45RA- T cells. The receptor set was obtained from a pool of human donors with HIV.

This clonotype rates as medium-sized. This chain links TRBV5-1 with TRBJ2-4; 10 positions agree with TRBD1. This CDR3 spans 17 amino acids. Germline values: CDR1 SGHRS, CDR2 YFSETQ. After removal of 4 bases from V and 1 base from J, the junction contained 8 bases not matched to a gene. The CDR3 DNA reads TGCGCCAGCAGCCAGCGACAGGGGGCGCGTGCCAAAAACATTCAGTACTTC. Amino acids: CASSQRQGARAKNIQYF.

This clonotype counts as medium-sized (0.01 to 0.1%). The chain employs TRBV6-1 and TRBJ2-7; a weak D match, TRBD1 (6 bases). The length of the CDR3 is 13 residues. The V and J ends lost 1 base and 3 bases respectively, with 7 bases between them. The germline V gene encodes CDR1 MNHNS and CDR2 SASEGT. This CDR3 is CASSEDRDYEQYF. The CDR3 DNA reads TGTGCCAGCAGTGAAGACAGGGACTACGAGCAGTACTTC.

This clonotype was counted many times. V gene TRBV28 combines with J gene TRBJ1-2; D is undetermined. The V end lost 0 bases, the J end lost 7 bases, and 27 bases lay between the germline ends. Germline values: CDR1 MDHEN, CDR2 SYDVKM. The CDR3 sequence is 19 residues long. The CDR3 nucleotides read TGTGCCAGCAGTTTATGTGGGATCGGTGGAGTTCGACCTTTTTTTGGCTACACCTTC. It is translated as CASSLCGIGGVRPFFGYTF.